The clone carrying this TCR beta chain was detected ten times or more. Its antigen is as yet unknown. This CDR3 has 17 amino acids. With V trimmed by 1 base and J by 4 bases, 8 bases remained unmatched. Germline lookup yields CDR1 SGHRS and CDR2 YFSETQ. It was RNA transcripts that yielded the amplified TCR beta CDR3 regions. Carried out on the TCR CDR3, a first-round RT-PCR used the HTBI primer set. TCRdb passed the multiplex PCR reads through MiXCR, listing each CDR3 protein once. The sample has some 340,000 distinct CDR3 sequences; roughly an eighth are singletons. This sample was included in a study of T cells in Graves' hyperthyroidism and ophthalmopathy. Study results and limitations: In simple terms, a model built on 13 V-J features told ophthalmopathy apart from stable hyperthyroidism. Ophthalmopathy was model-predicted a median roughly 6.5 months pre-onset.

Uncontrolled infection, other autoimmune disease, pregnancy or lactation led to exclusion. The diagnostic basis comprised clinical symptoms, serum thyroxine and TRAb, thyroid ultrasound and orbital computed tomography. The TCR originated in a middle-aged woman with Graves' ophthalmopathy. Sequenced: blood. The rearrangement uses TRBV5-1 and TRBJ2-1, with 10 bases aligning to TRBD1. The CDR3 loop reads CASSLRRTGGSYNEQFF. For the CDR3, the DNA is TGCGCCAGCAGCTTGAGGCGGACAGGGGGTTCGTACAATGAGCAGTTCTTC.